These 3 T cell receptor beta chains came from one sample sequenced in a study of blood T cell repertoires in COVID-19. Clones were sequenced by immunoSEQ multiplex PCR, and TCRdb holds only the in-frame ones, with some missing. The sample lists some 64,000 clones, approximately 90% occurring once. Sequencing was done on a sample of peripheral blood. These receptor sequences come from a man aged 70 or older with acute or convalescent COVID-19.

This chain links TRBV18 with TRBJ1-1; D is undetermined. The V gene's germline CDR1 is KGHSH and CDR2 LQKENI. The CDR3 totals 14 residues. V was trimmed by 3 bases and J by 0 bases, leaving 8 bases between them. CDR3 sequence: CASSPGAMNTEAFF. In DNA, the CDR3 is TGTGCCAGCTCACCTGGAGCAATGAACACTGAAGCTTTCTTT.

The chain joins TRBV27 to TRBJ2-7; D may be TRBD2 (5 bases). This CDR3 region has 15 residues. Trimming removed 2 bases from V and 1 base from J, with 12 bases in between. The V gene's germline CDR1 is MNHEY and CDR2 SMNVEV (reference sequence). Here the CDR3 reads CASSLGGLKSYEQYF. The CDR3 DNA is TGTGCCAGCAGTTTAGGTGGACTCAAATCCTACGAGCAGTACTTC.

The V gene is TRBV2, the J gene TRBJ1-1, with a possible D match to TRBD1 (5 bases). V was clipped by 4 bases and J by 0 bases, with 18 bases between them. The germline CDR1 and CDR2 sequences are SNHLY and FYNNEI. The CDR3 has 17 residues. CDR3 region: CASSAIGQGRVNTEAFF. CDR3 nucleotides: TGTGCCAGCAGTGCAATAGGCCAGGGAAGGGTGAACACTGAAGCTTTCTTT.